Shown below are 17 T cell receptor beta chains from a single sample sequenced in a study of graft-versus-host responses after intestinal transplantation. For these receptors, no antigen is known. The method was immunoSEQ multiplex PCR; TCRdb's version includes in-frame clones alone and lacks a portion of them. The data hold 75,000 to 100,000 clones, with 80% to 95% observed a single time. This sample comprised unstimulated CD8+ T cells sorted from spleen or lymph node cells, obtained before intestinal transplant. The receptors were gathered from a human donor who received an intestinal transplant.

The chain is built from TRBV29-1 and TRBJ1-4; possible D gene TRBD1, 6 bases. Trimming took 4 bases from V and 12 from J, leaving 15 bases between them. This CDR3 region has 12 residues. The germline V gene encodes CDR1 SQVTM and CDR2 ANQGSEA. The CDR3 protein is CSVVTGNRELFF. The CDR3 DNA is TGCAGCGTTGTTACAGGGAATCGGGAACTGTTTTTT.

This chain links TRBV19 with TRBJ2-5; 8 bases agree with TRBD2. Germline lookup yields CDR1 LNHDA and CDR2 SQIVND (reference sequence). Trimming cost V 3 bases and J 5 bases; bases outside gene matches: 14. The CDR3 is made up of 17 amino acids. The CDR3 is CASSIRVSGESRETQYF. The CDR3 DNA sequence: TGTGCCAGTAGTATCCGGGTTAGCGGGGAATCGCGGGAGACCCAGTACTTC. Filled out from reference TRBV19 and TRBJ2-5, the complete variable domain reads DGGITQSPKYLFRKEGQNVTLSCEQNLNHDAMYWYRQDPGQGLRLIYYSQIVNDFQKGDIAEGYSVSREKKESFPLTVTSAQKNPTAFYLCASSIRVSGESRETQYFGPGTRLLVL.

This chain connects TRBV4-1 to TRBJ1-2; D ambiguous. The CDR3 runs to 15 residues. Germline V gives CDR1 MGHRA, CDR2 YSYEKL. V was trimmed by 2 bases and J by 0 bases, leaving 10 bases between them. The CDR3, as DNA: TGCGCCAGCAGCCAATCTCAGGTAGCTAACTATGGCTACACCTTC. Translation gives CASSQSQVANYGYTF.

For this clone: This specimen includes other DNA sequences encoding the same CDR3. The chain combines TRBV27 with TRBJ1-5; no reliable D call. The germline gives CDR1 MNHEY, CDR2 SMNVEV (reference sequence). The CDR3 spans 14 residues. V was cut by 3 bases and J by 0 bases, with 6 bases left in between. DNA of the CDR3: TGTGCCAGCAGTTTCTCAGGTAGCAATCAGCCCCAGCATTTT. It encodes CASSFSGSNQPQHF.

The chain uses TRBV21-1 and TRBJ2-3; no check of the table's D call, TRBD2, against the DNA was made. TRBV21-1 is assigned pseudogene status. CDR3 size: 15 residues. The CDR3 is CASSKPTPYTDTQYF. The CDR3 DNA sequence: TGTGCCAGCAGCAAACCTACCCCCTACACAGATACGCAGTATTTT.

This rearrangement joins TRBV28 to TRBJ1-1; weak D call: TRBD1 (6 bases). The CDR3 is 17 amino acids. Trimming took 7 bases from V and 0 from J, leaving 21 bases between them. Germline V gene data show CDR1 as MDHEN and CDR2 as SYDVKM. The CDR3 reads CASTTGGAGAMNTEAFF. The CDR3 DNA follows: TGTGCCAGCACCACGGGGGGGGCAGGGGCAATGAACACTGAAGCTTTCTTT.

This sequence joins TRBV7-8 and TRBJ2-3; D not resolved. The V end lost 3 bases, the J end lost 1 base, and 8 bases lay between the germline ends. The CDR3 loop spans 14 amino acids. Germline-derived CDR1 and CDR2 are SGHVS and FQNEAQ. The CDR3 bases are TGTGCCAGCAGCTTGACCGCGGGCACAGATACGCAGTATTTT. Translated, it gives CASSLTAGTDTQYF.

The chain carries TRBV19 and TRBJ2-1; 9 nucleotides agree with TRBD2. CDR1 and CDR2 from the germline V gene are LNHDA and SQIVND (reference sequence). The CDR3 is made up of 15 amino acids. The V gene end was trimmed by 3 bases and the J gene end by 7 bases; junction bases not matched to a gene: 7. Here the CDR3 reads CASSIGSGRSNEQFF. The CDR3 nucleotides are TGTGCCAGTAGTATCGGTAGCGGGAGATCAAATGAGCAGTTCTTC.

This chain joins TRBV7-8 and TRBJ1-2; D gene uncertain. V lost 5 bases to trimming and J lost 4 bases, with 20 bases between them. The germline V gene encodes CDR1 SGHVS and CDR2 FQNEAQ. The CDR3 totals 16 residues. The DNA of the CDR3 is TGTGCCAGCAGCGCACAACTCCGGTGGGGAGCCTATGGCTACACCTTC. Its protein is CASSAQLRWGAYGYTF.

This chain joins TRBV5-5 and TRBJ2-1; TRBD2 agrees at 7 bases. J was trimmed by 2 bases and V by 4 bases; bases with no gene match: 9. The length of the CDR3 is 16 residues. Germline assignment: CDR1 SGHKS and CDR2 YYEKEE (reference sequence). CDR3 DNA sequence: TGTGCCAGCAGCCCGGTGGCTAGCGGACCCTACAATGAGCAGTTCTTC. Its protein product is CASSPVASGPYNEQFF.

The V gene is TRBV4-2, the J gene TRBJ2-1; 7 bases are shared with TRBD1. J gave up 2 bases and V 2 bases, and 9 bases lay outside the gene matches. The CDR3 is made up of 17 amino acids. Germline V lookup: CDR1 LGHNA, CDR2 YNFKEQ. The CDR3 protein is CASSQTTQGPTYNEQFF. Written as DNA, the CDR3 is TGTGCCAGCAGCCAAACCACACAGGGGCCGACCTACAATGAGCAGTTCTTC.

The chain joins TRBV9 to TRBJ1-2; no firm D call. Germline V lookup: CDR1 SGDLS, CDR2 YYNGEE. The CDR3 spans 15 residues. Trimming removed 0 bases from V and 8 bases from J, with 17 bases in between. In nucleotides, the CDR3 is TGTGCCAGCAGCGTAGTCCCAGCGGACGGCTCGGGCTACACCTTC. Its translation: CASSVVPADGSGYTF. Full variable domain (outside the CDR3, taken from reference TRBV9 and TRBJ1-2): DSGVTQTPKHLITATGQRVTLRCSPRSGDLSVYWYQQSLDQGLQFLIQYYNGEERAKGNILERFSAQQFPDLHSELNLSSLELGDSALYFCASSVVPADGSGYTFGSGTRLTVV.

CDR3 region: CASSELGTLQQETQYF. As DNA, the CDR3 is TGTGCCAGCAGCGAACTAGGGACACTCCAGCAAGAGACCCAGTACTTC. This sequence joins TRBV2 and TRBJ2-5; D may be TRBD1 (6 bases). With 6 bases removed from V and 2 bases from J, the gap between germline ends came to 19 bases. Germline values: CDR1 SNHLY, CDR2 FYNNEI. The CDR3 totals 16 residues.

Here the CDR3 DNA reads TGTGCCAGCAGCCAATCCAGTTACTCCTACGAGCAGTACTTC. The encoded protein is CASSQSSYSYEQYF. V and J are TRBV16 and TRBJ2-7; D gene ambiguous. This CDR3 contains 14 residues. V was trimmed by 0 bases and J by 0 bases, leaving 6 bases between them. Germline loops: CDR1 KGHSY, CDR2 FQNENV.

The V call is TRBV4-1, the J call TRBJ1-1; the D is unclear. V shed 0 bases and J shed 4 bases, with 12 bases lying between them. This CDR3 contains 15 residues. CDR1 and CDR2 (germline): MGHRA, YSYEKL. The CDR3 sequence is CASSQEGLGFTEAFF. CDR3 coding DNA: TGCGCCAGCAGCCAAGAAGGACTTGGTTTCACTGAAGCTTTCTTT.

The J gene is TRBJ2-4, the V gene TRBV4-1; 7 nucleotides agree with TRBD2. CDR3 length equals 14 residues. J gave up 9 bases and V 4 bases, and 9 bases lay outside the gene matches. The germline V gene has CDR1 MGHRA and CDR2 YSYEKL. The CDR3 sequence: CASSRRLALSIQYF. The DNA for the CDR3 is TGCGCCAGCAGCCGACGACTAGCTTTGAGCATTCAGTACTTC.

The chain uses TRBV27 and TRBJ2-5, with 9 bases that match TRBD1. V dropped 6 bases and J dropped 2; count of bases not matched to a gene: 10. This CDR3 is 16 amino acids long. From germline, CDR1 is MNHEY and CDR2 SMNVEV (reference sequence). CDR3 nucleotides: TGTGCCAGCAGCTTAACCGGGACAGGGTTTCAAGAGACCCAGTACTTC. It yields the protein CASSLTGTGFQETQYF.